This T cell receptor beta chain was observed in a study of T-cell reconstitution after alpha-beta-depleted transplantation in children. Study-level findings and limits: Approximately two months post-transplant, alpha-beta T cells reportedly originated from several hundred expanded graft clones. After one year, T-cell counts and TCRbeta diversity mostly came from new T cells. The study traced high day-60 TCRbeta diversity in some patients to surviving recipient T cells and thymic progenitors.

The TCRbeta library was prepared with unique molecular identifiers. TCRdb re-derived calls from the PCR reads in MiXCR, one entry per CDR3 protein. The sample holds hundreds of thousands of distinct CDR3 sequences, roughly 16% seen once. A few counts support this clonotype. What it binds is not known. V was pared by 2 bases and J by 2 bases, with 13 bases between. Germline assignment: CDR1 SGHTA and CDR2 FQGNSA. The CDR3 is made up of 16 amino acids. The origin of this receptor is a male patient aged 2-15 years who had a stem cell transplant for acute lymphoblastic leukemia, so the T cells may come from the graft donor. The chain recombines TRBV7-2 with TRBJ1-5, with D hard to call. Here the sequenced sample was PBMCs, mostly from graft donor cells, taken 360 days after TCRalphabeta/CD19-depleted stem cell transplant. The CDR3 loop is CASSLMPGSRNQPQHF. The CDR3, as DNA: TGTGCCAGCAGCTTAATGCCGGGGTCACGCAATCAGCCCCAGCATTTT.